This TCR beta chain was retrieved from a study of OX40 agonist ivuxolimab in advanced cancers. The study in broad terms: Ivuxolimab was a fully human IgG2 agonistic monoclonal antibody targeting the costimulatory receptor OX40 (CD134). Intravenous ivuxolimab was administered to patients every 2 weeks at six dose levels: 0.01, 0.1, 0.3, 1.5, 3 and 10 mg/kg. Among the 52 dose-escalation patients, some 19 had hepatocellular carcinoma, roughly 15 melanoma, 9 renal cell carcinoma and 9 head and neck cancer. A male proportion of roughly 80% and a mean age of approximately 60 years, ranging from roughly 23 to 90, were recorded for the dose-escalation cohort. Prior anti-PD-1, anti-PD-L1 or anti-CTLA-4 therapy was permitted, and checkpoint inhibitors had been received by around 40% of dose-escalation patients. Partial responses occurred in three dose-escalation patients, of whom one had hepatocellular carcinoma and two had cutaneous melanoma. The purpose of peripheral TCRbeta sequencing was to test whether ivuxolimab changed TCR sequence diversity and led to clonal T-cell expansion. The paper describes the monotherapy dose-escalation part (N = 52 patients) of the phase I trial of ivuxolimab. On the study overall, not on this receptor specifically: After ivuxolimab, expanded clones were on average more numerous among CD8+ T cells than among CD4+ T cells. In partial responders in the 0.1-3.0 mg/kg groups, normalized peripheral clonal expansion was found to be among the lowest, especially among CD8+ T cells. At doses of 0.1 to 3.0 mg/kg, clonal expansion of both CD4+ and CD8+ T cells in blood was seen between baseline and week 6. Low levels of normalized T-cell clonal expansion were also seen in some nonresponding patients. The antigen specificity of the peripheral T cells that underwent clonal expansion was not determined.

Remarks on this clone: Its antigen remains undetermined. No base quality information exists; no much larger clone differs at one position.

The trial excluded patients who had a history of autoimmune disease or who were on systemic immunosuppression. Peripheral blood for TCR sequencing was collected from all dose cohorts at baseline, on cycle 4 day 1, and on cycle 7 day 1. Samples were obtained from an open-label, multicenter, first-in-human phase I dose-escalation trial of ivuxolimab. Adults with locally advanced or metastatic head and neck squamous cell, hepatocellular, melanoma or renal cell carcinoma were enrolled in the trial. Before TCR sequencing, CD4+ and CD8+ T cells were separately sorted from peripheral blood. Genomic DNA was isolated from the sorted cells so that the TCRbeta CDR3 region could be sequenced. TCRbeta CDR3 regions were sequenced using the immunoSEQ Assay. TCRdb obtained this table from immuneACCESS and retained in-frame rearrangements with V and J assigned. These tables miss some clones; where compared with another copy, unresolved V genes account for less than half of the shortfall, and the remainder is unexplained. The sample yields more than 85,000 clones; 90% to 95% were counted once. The ten top clones hold 0.3% to 0.4% of the sample.

The CDR1 and CDR2 encoded by the germline V gene are MGHDK and SYGVNS. V sheds 4 bases and J sheds 2 bases, leaving 9 bases between their ends. The CDR3 covers 13 residues, taking in both the cysteine and the phenylalanine. Only CDR3 DNA remains: 39 bases, in frame from the first base. This TCR derives from an adult with an advanced solid tumor such as melanoma, head and neck, liver or kidney cancer. The sequencing here drew on CD4+ or CD8+ T cells sorted from blood, taken in a trial of the OX40 agonist ivuxolimab. The chain was built from TRBV25-1 and TRBJ2-7; TRBD1 is a weak D gene call, 5 bases matching. This receptor carries the CDR3 CASSAAGTYEQYF. The sequence in DNA is TGTGCCAGCAGTGCAGCAGGGACCTACGAGCAGTACTTC.